These 21 T cell receptor beta chains were sequenced from one sample in a study of cytomegalovirus exposure and HLA in healthy donors. This PCR relied on a set of 60 Vbeta primers and 13 Jbeta primers. TCRdb's table, derived via immunoSEQ multiplex PCR, lists solely in-frame clones and lacks some. The data include approximately 60,000 clones; the top ten clones carry around 5%. Sequencing was carried out using PBMCs. Receptors were obtained from a young man in good health and CMV-seropositive.

The chain carries TRBV7-9 and TRBJ2-1; TRBD2 matches at 8 bases. The CDR3 covers 14 residues. Germline V lookup: CDR1 SEHNR, CDR2 FQNEAQ (reference sequence). The V segment lost 1 base and the J segment 6 bases; nucleotides outside the gene matches: 2. CDR3 in amino acids: CASSLGGGPNEQFF. In DNA, the CDR3 is TGTGCCAGCAGCTTAGGCGGGGGGCCCAATGAGCAGTTCTTC.

V is TRBV21-1 and J is TRBJ1-2; TRBD1 reflects the table's D call only, with no check against the DNA. TRBV21-1 is reported as a pseudogene. The CDR3 totals 13 residues. CDR3: CASFRDQGYGYTF. The CDR3, as DNA: TGTGCCAGCTTTCGAGACCAGGGCTATGGCTACACCTTC.

V gene TRBV30 combines with J gene TRBJ2-5; 7 nucleotides agree with TRBD2. CDR1 is GTSNPN and CDR2 is SVGIG in the germline V gene (reference sequence). The CDR3 consists of 14 residues. The J segment lost 2 bases and the V segment lost 5 bases, leaving 8 bases of the junction unmatched. The CDR3 DNA sequence: TGTGCCTGGTTGAAAGCGGGGTGGCAAGAGACCCAGTACTTC. Translated: CAWLKAGWQETQYF.

Details on this clone: Additional DNA sequences in this sample encode the identical CDR3. The genes are TRBV6-5 and TRBJ1-6; 10 nucleotides line up with TRBD1. The CDR3 has 16 amino acids. Germline lookup yields CDR1 MNHEY and CDR2 SVGAGI. Losses at the gene ends were 0 bases for V and 8 bases for J; bases not matched to a gene: 4. Here the CDR3 reads CASSYSGTGADSPLHF. As DNA, the CDR3 is TGTGCCAGCAGTTACTCCGGGACAGGGGCGGATTCACCCCTCCACTTT.

This rearrangement joins TRBV19 to TRBJ2-1, with D perhaps TRBD2 (5 bases). The CDR3 extends over 16 amino acids. The ends were cut back, 1 base at V and 1 base at J, with 11 bases in the middle. Germline V gives CDR1 LNHDA, CDR2 SQIVND (reference sequence). CDR3 in amino acids: CASSIVPAASYNEQFF. CDR3 nucleotides: TGTGCCAGTAGTATAGTACCAGCGGCGTCCTACAATGAGCAGTTCTTC.

This chain links TRBV25-1 with TRBJ2-5; no firm D call. The CDR3 sequence is 14 residues long. Trimming stripped 0 bases from V and 2 bases from J, with 7 bases between. Germline V lookup: CDR1 MGHDK, CDR2 SYGVNS. The CDR3 coding sequence is TGTGCCAGCAGTGAATATTCTAGACAAGAGACCCAGTACTTC. Its protein is CASSEYSRQETQYF.

The chain combines TRBV11-1 with TRBJ2-3; 9 bases are a match to TRBD1. The CDR3 is 15 residues long. Germline V gene sequence: CDR1 SGHAT, CDR2 FQDESV (reference sequence). Losses at the gene ends were 4 bases for V and 3 bases for J; bases not matched to a gene: 5. In nucleotides, the CDR3 is TGTGCCAGCAGCTCACAGGGGGCCGGGACAGATACGCAGTATTTT. Protein product: CASSSQGAGTDTQYF.

This chain connects TRBV7-9 to TRBJ1-1; no firm D call. The CDR3 is 15 residues long. The V gene lost 1 base and the J gene lost 4 bases, with 13 bases spanning the gap. Germline assignment: CDR1 SEHNR and CDR2 FQNEAQ (reference sequence). CDR3 residues: CASSLGSLRSTEAFF. CDR3 nucleotide sequence: TGTGCCAGCAGCTTAGGGTCCCTACGGAGCACTGAAGCTTTCTTT. Looking up the rest from reference TRBV7-9 and TRBJ1-1 gives the full variable domain: DTGVSQNPRHKITKRGQNVTFRCDPISEHNRLYWYRQTLGQGPEFLTYFQNEAQLEKSRLLSDRFSAERPKGSFSTLEIQRTEQGDSAMYLCASSLGSLRSTEAFFGQGTRLTVV.

The chain carries TRBV30 and TRBJ1-1; the D gene is possibly TRBD1 (5 bases). V was trimmed by 2 bases and J by 5 bases, leaving 9 bases between them. This CDR3 spans 12 amino acids. Germline V lookup: CDR1 GTSNPN, CDR2 SVGIG (reference sequence). CDR3 nucleotides: TGTGCCTGGAGTCTCGGGGGAACTGAAGCTTTCTTT. Its protein product is CAWSLGGTEAFF.

CDR3 sequence reads: CASYRGSLYEQYF. The CDR3 DNA reads as TGTGCCAGTTACAGGGGGTCACTCTACGAGCAGTACTTC. The chain couples TRBV6-4 to TRBJ2-7, with 8 bases aligning to TRBD1. Germline assignment: CDR1 MRHNA and CDR2 SNTAGT. This CDR3 spans 13 amino acids. The junction had 7 bases not matched to a gene; V was cut back by 9 bases and J by 3 bases.

The chain uses TRBV4-2 and TRBJ2-2; 8 bases fit TRBD2. Germline CDR1 and CDR2: LGHNA and YNFKEQ. The junction had 4 bases not matched to a gene; V was cut back by 2 bases and J by 2 bases. The length of the CDR3 is 16 residues. CDR3 sequence (DNA): TGTGCCAGCAGCCAACAACTAGCGGAAAACACCGGGGAGCTGTTTTTT. Its translation: CASSQQLAENTGELFF.

The chain joins TRBV10-3 to TRBJ2-1; 8 bases match TRBD2. V trimming: 2 bases; J trimming: 3 bases; junction bases outside the gene matches: 3. The CDR3 totals 15 residues. Germline-derived CDR1 and CDR2 are ENHRY and SYGVKD. CDR3 amino acids: CAISEPRGGYNEQFF. The CDR3 region has the DNA TGTGCCATCAGTGAGCCCCGGGGGGGCTACAATGAGCAGTTCTTC.

This sequence joins TRBV11-1 and TRBJ2-5; possibly TRBD2 for D (6 bases). The CDR3 runs 14 residues. Deletions cut 0 bases from V and 6 bases from J, with 11 bases between. Germline V CDR1 and CDR2: SGHAT, FQDESV (reference sequence). CDR3 DNA sequence: TGTGCCAGCAGCTTAGCTAGCGGCCAGAAGACCCAGTACTTC. It is translated as CASSLASGQKTQYF.

CDR3 loop: CASRSGTSGAYEQYF. CDR3 nucleotide sequence: TGTGCCAGCAGATCCGGGACTAGCGGGGCCTACGAGCAGTACTTC. This rearrangement joins TRBV5-4 to TRBJ2-7; 13 bases map to TRBD2. Looked up from germline, CDR1 is SGHNT and CDR2 is YYREEE (reference sequence). The CDR3 covers 15 residues. Trimming at V came to 5 bases and at J to 2 bases, leaving 4 bases not matched to a gene.

Regarding this clone: Other DNA variants within this sample encode the same CDR3. The chain is built from TRBV4-1 and TRBJ1-2; D is uncertain. Trimming removed 1 base at V and 4 bases at J, with 13 bases between. The CDR3 is 15 residues long. Germline V gene sequence: CDR1 MGHRA, CDR2 YSYEKL. In nucleotides, the CDR3 is TGCGCCAGCAGCCAAGGCACCCGGGAGGCCTATGGCTACACCTTC. It is translated as CASSQGTREAYGYTF.

The chain couples TRBV19 to TRBJ1-2; D unresolved. CDR1 and CDR2 (germline): LNHDA, SQIVND (reference sequence). The CDR3 runs 16 residues. V lost 3 bases and J 0 bases, leaving 14 bases between the germline ends. The DNA of the CDR3 is TGTGCCAGTAGTATCGCGGGCAGGCTAGCTAACTATGGCTACACCTTC. Translated: CASSIAGRLANYGYTF.

V usage is TRBV30 and J usage is TRBJ1-1, with D perhaps matching TRBD1 (6 bases). Germline V gene lookup returns CDR1 GTSNPN and CDR2 SVGIG (reference sequence). The V and J ends lost 3 bases and 4 bases respectively, with 9 bases between them. The CDR3 extends over 12 amino acids. The CDR3 protein is CAWRGGATEAFF. The DNA for the CDR3 is TGTGCCTGGAGGGGGGGGGCCACTGAAGCTTTCTTT.

The rearrangement joins TRBV15 to TRBJ2-7; a possible D gene is TRBD2 (6 bases). The CDR3 is 14 amino acids. CDR1 is LNHNV and CDR2 is YYDKDF in the germline V gene (reference sequence). The V end lost 4 bases, the J end lost 6 bases, and 16 bases lay between the germline ends. CDR3 protein: CATSIGRDQSEQYF. The CDR3 DNA reads TGTGCCACCAGCATAGGGCGGGACCAAAGCGAGCAGTACTTC.

This rearrangement joins TRBV9 to TRBJ2-3; no definite D call. V was shortened by 4 bases and J by 1 base, with 10 bases between the two germline ends. Germline V lookup: CDR1 SGDLS, CDR2 YYNGEE. The CDR3 sequence is 14 residues long. CDR3 nucleotides: TGTGCCAGCAGCCCCATAGGAGGCACAGATACGCAGTATTTT. Its translation is CASSPIGGTDTQYF. Complete variable domain (other parts from reference TRBV9 and TRBJ2-3): DSGVTQTPKHLITATGQRVTLRCSPRSGDLSVYWYQQSLDQGLQFLIQYYNGEERAKGNILERFSAQQFPDLHSELNLSSLELGDSALYFCASSPIGGTDTQYFGPGTRLTVL.

The chain employs TRBV30 and TRBJ2-3; the match to TRBD2 covers 8 bases. The length of the CDR3 is 16 residues. Trimming took 0 bases from V and 2 from J; bases not matched to a gene: 7. In germline, CDR1 is GTSNPN, CDR2 SVGIG (reference sequence). The CDR3 sequence is CAWSVGLARVTDTQYF. CDR3 nucleotides: TGTGCCTGGAGTGTTGGACTAGCAAGAGTCACAGATACGCAGTATTTT. Looking up the rest from reference TRBV30 and TRBJ2-3 gives the full variable domain: SQTIHQWPATLVQPVGSPLSLECTVEGTSNPNLYWYRQAAGRGLQLLFYSVGIGQISSEVPQNLSASRPQDRQFILSSKKLLLSDSGFYLCAWSVGLARVTDTQYFGPGTRLTVL.

The genes are TRBV2 and TRBJ1-2; possible D gene TRBD1, 6 bases. CDR1 is SNHLY and CDR2 is FYNNEI in the germline V gene. V shed 4 bases and J shed 5 bases, with 14 bases lying between them. The CDR3 covers 14 residues. CDR3 loop: CASSGFGRGYGYTF. The DNA of the CDR3 is TGTGCCAGCAGTGGTTTTGGTAGGGGGTATGGCTACACCTTC.